This T cell receptor (beta chain) was identified in a study of cytomegalovirus exposure and HLA in healthy donors. Across the whole study: It was reported in a later analysis that the approximately 120 validation repertoires used the same platform as the approximately 690 first-cohort repertoires. General observations from the study: Investigators reported over 150 TCR beta chains as tied to cytomegalovirus. The tendency of first-cohort TCR clusters to co-occur in the 130 or so validation repertoires was identified by a subsequent analysis. Using the classifier, cytomegalovirus status was reportedly diagnosed with high specificity and sensitivity.

For this clone: Its cognate antigen is unknown.

J lost 4 bases, V lost 4 bases, and 10 bases had no gene match. The CDR3 has 15 amino acids. Germline V CDR1 and CDR2: SGHRS, YFSETQ. Method: immunoSEQ multiplex PCR; TCRdb's copy keeps in-frame clones and lacks some. The data contain more than 60,000 clones, 95% to 98% of them singletons. The clonotype originates from a young woman in good health and CMV-seropositive. The J gene is TRBJ2-7, the V gene TRBV5-1, with 8 bases that match TRBD2. The sample consisted of PBMCs. The CDR3 DNA reads TGCGCCAGCAGCCCCCCCGGTCGGGAGGGTTACGAGCAGTACTTC. It is translated as CASSPPGREGYEQYF. The variable domain in full, with the rest retrieved from reference TRBV5-1 and TRBJ2-7, is KAGVTQTPRYLIKTRGQQVTLSCSPISGHRSVSWYQQTPGQGLQFLFEYFSETQRNKGNFPGRFSGRQFSNSRSEMNVSTLELGDSALYLCASSPPGREGYEQYFGPGTRLTVT.